The entry that follows covers one TCR beta chain sequence. Per the original data handling: From reference gene primer amplification, estimates of nucleated cell counts were derived. Using immunoSEQ multiplex PCR, the repertoire was profiled, and TCRdb retains in-frame clones only, with some absent. V and J calls plus clone size are reproduced from that table; the DNA served to infer D and trimming. Found here are around 180,000 clones, roughly 84% of them singletons; the top ten hold 6.9%. This specimen belongs to a study of blood T cell repertoires in COVID-19. Study overall: Collection of acute and convalescent COVID-19 samples took place in the United States, Italy and Spain. In each case, the material was cDNA or gDNA derived from T cells, B-cell-depleted T cells, or PBMCs.

Seattle enrolled patients during active infection and tracked them longitudinally. The specimen was peripheral blood. The source of this sequence is a man older than 75 with COVID-19, enrolled during active disease.

Here the CDR3 reads CSVLRQGYNEQFF. CDR3 nucleotide sequence: TGCAGCGTTTTGCGACAGGGCTACAATGAGCAGTTCTTC. The rearrangement links TRBV29-1 to TRBJ2-1; 7 bases agree with TRBD1. CDR3 length: 13 residues. Germline V lookup: CDR1 SQVTM, CDR2 ANQGSEA. The J segment lost 3 bases and the V segment lost 5 bases, leaving 4 bases of the junction unmatched.